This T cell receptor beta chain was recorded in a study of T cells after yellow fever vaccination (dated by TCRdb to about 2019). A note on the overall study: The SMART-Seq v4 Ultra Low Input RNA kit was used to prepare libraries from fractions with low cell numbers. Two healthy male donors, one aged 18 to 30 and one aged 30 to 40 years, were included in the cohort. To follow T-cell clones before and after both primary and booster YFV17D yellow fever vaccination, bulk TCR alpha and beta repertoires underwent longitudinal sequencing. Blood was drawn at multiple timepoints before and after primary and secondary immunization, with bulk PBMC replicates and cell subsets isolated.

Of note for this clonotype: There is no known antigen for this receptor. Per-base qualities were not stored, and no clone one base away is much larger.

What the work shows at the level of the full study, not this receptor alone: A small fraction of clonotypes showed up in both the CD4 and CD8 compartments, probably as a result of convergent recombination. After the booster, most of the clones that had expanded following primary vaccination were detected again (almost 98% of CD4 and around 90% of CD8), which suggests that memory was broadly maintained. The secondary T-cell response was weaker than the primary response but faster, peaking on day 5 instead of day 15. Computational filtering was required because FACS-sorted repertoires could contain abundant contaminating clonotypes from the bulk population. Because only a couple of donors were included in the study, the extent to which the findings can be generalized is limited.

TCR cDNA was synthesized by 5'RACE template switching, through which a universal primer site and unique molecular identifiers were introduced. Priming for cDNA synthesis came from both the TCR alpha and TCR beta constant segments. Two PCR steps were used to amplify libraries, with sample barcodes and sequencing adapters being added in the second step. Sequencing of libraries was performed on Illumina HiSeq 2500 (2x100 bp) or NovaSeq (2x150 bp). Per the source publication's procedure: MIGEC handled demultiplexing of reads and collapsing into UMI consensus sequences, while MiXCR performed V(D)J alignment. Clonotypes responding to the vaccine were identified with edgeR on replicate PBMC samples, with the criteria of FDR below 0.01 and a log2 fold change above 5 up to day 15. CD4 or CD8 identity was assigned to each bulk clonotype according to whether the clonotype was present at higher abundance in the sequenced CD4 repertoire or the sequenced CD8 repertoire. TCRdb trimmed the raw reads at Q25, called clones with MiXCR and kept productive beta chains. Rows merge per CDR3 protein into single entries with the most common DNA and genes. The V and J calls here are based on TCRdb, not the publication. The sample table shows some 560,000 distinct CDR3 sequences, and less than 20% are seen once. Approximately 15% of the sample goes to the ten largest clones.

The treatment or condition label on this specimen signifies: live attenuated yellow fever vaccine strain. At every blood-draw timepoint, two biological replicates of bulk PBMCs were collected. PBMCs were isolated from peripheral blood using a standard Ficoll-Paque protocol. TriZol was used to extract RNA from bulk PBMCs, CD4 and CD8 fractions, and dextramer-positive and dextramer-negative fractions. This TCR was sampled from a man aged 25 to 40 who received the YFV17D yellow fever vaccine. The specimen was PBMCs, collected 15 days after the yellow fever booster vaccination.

The CDR3 in this case is CASSSLLNTEAFF. The DNA sequence is as follows: TGTGCCAGCAGTTCGTTGCTCAACACTGAAGCTTTCTTT. Recombination joined TRBV27 with TRBJ1-1, with no reliable assignment of the D segment. Relative to germline, V is 4 bases shorter and J is 2 bases shorter, with 8 bases between their ends. For CDR1 and CDR2, the germline V gene (reference sequence) lists MNHEY and SMNVEV. The CDR3 covers 13 residues, taking in both the cysteine and the phenylalanine. Of the read, only the CDR3 DNA is kept; its 39 bases are in frame from base 1.